These T cell receptor beta chains were read from a single sample in a study of post-analysis software for immune sequencing data. TCRdb re-derived calls from the PCR reads in MiXCR, one entry per CDR3 protein. The sample lists hundreds of thousands of distinct CDR3 sequences; 25% to 30% were seen once. What was sequenced was blood. These receptor sequences come from a girl under 18 with multiple sclerosis. Each CDR3 is given with its conserved first and last residue. A D gene is named only where the DNA matches it firmly. Clone size is given for some rows only: seen once, a few or many times, or a class if the clone is expanded.

j_gene,d_gene,v_gene,abundance,CDR3nt,CDR3aa
TRBJ2-1,NA,TRBV9,NA,TGTGCCAGCAGCGCAGACGGTGGACGCAATGAGCAGTTCTTC,CASSADGGRNEQFF
TRBJ2-1,TRBD1,TRBV2,NA,TGTGCCAGCACCCGACAGGGGGCCGATGAGCAGTTCTTC,CASTRQGADEQFF
TRBJ2-4,TRBD2,TRBV20-1,NA,TGCAGTGCTGGTAGGCTAGCGGGAGTAACCAAAAACATTCAGTACTTC,CSAGRLAGVTKNIQYF
TRBJ2-1,TRBD2,TRBV24-1,NA,TGTGCCACCAGTGTTGGGGGGAGGGTCTCCTACAATGAGCAGTTCTTC,CATSVGGRVSYNEQFF
TRBJ2-5,NA,TRBV12-5,NA,TGTGCTAGTGGTTTAGAGAGGCAGGGCTCCCAAGAGACCCAGTACTTC,CASGLERQGSQETQYF
TRBJ2-4,NA,TRBV11-2,NA,TGTGCCAGCAGCTTAGCTCCGCAGGGAAACATTCAGTACTTC,CASSLAPQGNIQYF
TRBJ1-1,NA,TRBV12-3/TRBV12-4,NA,TGTGCCAGCAGATCGAGCACTGAAGCTTTCTTT,CASRSSTEAFF
TRBJ2-3,NA,TRBV15,NA,TGTGCCACCAGCAGAGTACGGGGCCAGGCCGACGCAGATACGCAGTATTTT,CATSRVRGQADADTQYF
TRBJ2-3,NA,TRBV29-1,few,TGCAGCGTTGATGGGCCCACGCGGGCAGATACGCAGTATTTT,CSVDGPTRADTQYF
TRBJ1-4,NA,TRBV4-3,NA,TGCGCCAGCAGCCAAGATAGTACTGCCAATGAAAAACTGTTTTTT,CASSQDSTANEKLFF
TRBJ2-3,TRBD2,TRBV28,once,TGTGCCAGCAGTCGTACCGTTAGCGGGAGTACGGATACGCAGTATTTT,CASSRTVSGSTDTQYF
TRBJ2-3,TRBD2,TRBV5-1,few,TGCGCCAGCAGCCTGGGACTAGCGGGAGGGCTGGCAGATACGCAGTATTTT,CASSLGLAGGLADTQYF
TRBJ2-1,NA,TRBV6-5,few,TGTGCCAGCAGTTACTCGGACGCAAACAATGAGCAGTTCTTC,CASSYSDANNEQFF
TRBJ2-1,TRBD2,TRBV4-3,few,TGCGCCAGCAGCCAAACTAGCGGGAGGGCCTACAATGAGCAGTTCTTC,CASSQTSGRAYNEQFF
TRBJ1-2,TRBD1,TRBV13,few,TGTGCCAGCAGCTTTGCGACAGGGTCTTATGGCTACACCTTC,CASSFATGSYGYTF
TRBJ2-7,TRBD1,TRBV20-1,few,TGCAGTGCGCCTACAGGGGGCCGCGAGCAGTACTTC,CSAPTGGREQYF
TRBJ2-7,NA,TRBV5-6,many,TGTGCCAGCAGCGGGTGGCGGGCACTCTACGAGCAGTACTTC,CASSGWRALYEQYF
TRBJ2-7,NA,TRBV29-1,many,TGCAGCGTTGAAGGGGGGGGGCCCCTCGAGCAGTACTTC,CSVEGGGPLEQYF
TRBJ2-3,NA,TRBV20-1,NA,TGCAGTGCTAATGCTCTGGGGACAGATACGCAGTATTTT,CSANALGTDTQYF
TRBJ2-2,TRBD2,TRBV20-1,once,TGCAGTGCTAGTGATGCGGGGGGGCGGACCGGGGAGCTGTTTTTT,CSASDAGGRTGELFF
TRBJ1-2,TRBD1,TRBV7-2,few,TGTGCCAGCAGCTCGGCGGACAGGGGGTTTCCTGATGGCTACACCTTC,CASSSADRGFPDGYTF
TRBJ2-1,TRBD2,TRBV25-1,once,TGTGCCAGCAGTGAATATGGGACTAGCGGGAGGGCCTCCTACAATGAGCAGTTCTTC,CASSEYGTSGRASYNEQFF
TRBJ2-1,NA,TRBV27,NA,TGTGCCAGCAGTTTATCTGGTAGAAACTCCTACAATGAGCAGTTCTTC,CASSLSGRNSYNEQFF
TRBJ2-7,NA,TRBV6-5,NA,TGTGCCAGCAGTGGACTCTACGAGCAGTACTTC,CASSGLYEQYF
TRBJ2-1,TRBD2,TRBV5-6,few,TGTGCCAGCAGCGGCGGGACTAGCGCCTACAATGAGCAGTTCTTC,CASSGGTSAYNEQFF
TRBJ2-1,TRBD2,TRBV15,many,TGTGCCACCAGCCTCCGGGGGACGGGGGGCAATGAGCAGTTCTTC,CATSLRGTGGNEQFF
TRBJ2-7,NA,TRBV9,NA,TGTGCCAGCAGCGAAAACACAGGAACCCAGTACTTC,CASSENTGTQYF
TRBJ2-1,TRBD2,TRBV4-1,few,TGCGCCAGCAGCCAAAGAAGCGGGAGATTGGATGAGCAGTTCTTC,CASSQRSGRLDEQFF
TRBJ2-7,NA,TRBV28,NA,TGTGCCAGCAGCACTGTCGTGGGCCTGGGGCACTACGAGCAGTACTTC,CASSTVVGLGHYEQYF
TRBJ2-7,NA,TRBV20-1,NA,TGCAGTGCCCGTGACAGTTGGGGCTACGAGCAGTACTTC,CSARDSWGYEQYF
TRBJ2-5,TRBD2,TRBV7-2,few,TGTGCCAGCAGCTTGACTAGCGGGAGGGCCAGGGAGACCCAGTACTTC,CASSLTSGRARETQYF
TRBJ2-5,NA,TRBV27,many,TGTGCCAGCAGTCCCACTATCCAAGAGACCCAGTACTTC,CASSPTIQETQYF
TRBJ2-5,NA,TRBV12-3/TRBV12-4,once,TGTGCCAGCAGTTACCAGGAGGGAGAGACCCAGTACTTC,CASSYQEGETQYF
TRBJ1-6,NA,TRBV12-3/TRBV12-4,NA,TGTGCCAGCAGTTTAGGCAGCGCCAATTCACCCCTCCACTTT,CASSLGSANSPLHF
TRBJ2-3,NA,TRBV7-9,NA,TGTGCCAGCAGCTTAGCGTTAGACCTCCCAGATACGCAGTATTTT,CASSLALDLPDTQYF
TRBJ2-1,TRBD2,TRBV20-1,NA,TGCAGTGCTAGACCAAGGACTAGCCTAACCTACAATGAGCAGTTCTTC,CSARPRTSLTYNEQFF
TRBJ1-1,NA,TRBV5-1,NA,TGCGCCAGCAGACGTTCCGGGAACACTGAAGCTTTCTTT,CASRRSGNTEAFF
TRBJ1-2,NA,TRBV20-1,many,TGCAGTGCTAGAAGCCAGATAACCTACACCTTC,CSARSQITYTF
TRBJ2-3,NA,TRBV9,NA,TGTGCCAGCAGCGTAGGAGACGGTTTTATCGGGCAGTATTTT,CASSVGDGFIGQYF
TRBJ2-1,TRBD1,TRBV6-2/TRBV6-3,few,TGTGCCAGCAGCCAGGGGGCCGGTGAGCAGTTCTTC,CASSQGAGEQFF
TRBJ1-5,NA,TRBV5-1,NA,TGCGCCAGCAGCTTGGAGACGGGACAGCCCCAGCATTTT,CASSLETGQPQHF
TRBJ2-5,NA,TRBV15,few,TGTGCCACCTTTCGTCATCCGGGGGAGACCCAGTACTTC,CATFRHPGETQYF
TRBJ2-1,TRBD2,TRBV20-1,few,TGCAGGGTAGCGGGAGAGTACAATGAGCAGTTCTTC,CRVAGEYNEQFF
TRBJ1-2,TRBD1,TRBV5-1,few,TGCGCCAGCAGCTTGGCTACTTTTACAGGGGAAGGCTATGGCTACACCTTC,CASSLATFTGEGYGYTF
TRBJ2-3,TRBD2,TRBV7-9,NA,TGTGCCAGCAGCCCCGGGACTAGCGGGGGAACAGGTACGCAGTATTTT,CASSPGTSGGTGTQYF
TRBJ2-5,NA,TRBV5-1,few,TGCGCCAGCAGATGGGCGGGGAGGAAAGAGACCCAGTACTTC,CASRWAGRKETQYF
TRBJ1-1,TRBD1,TRBV4-3,NA,TGCGCCAGCAGCCAAGTGGGGACAGGGGGTCGGACTGAAGCTTTCTTT,CASSQVGTGGRTEAFF
TRBJ2-2,TRBD2,TRBV20-1,NA,TGCAGTGACGCGGGGGAGACTAGCGGCTCCGGGGAGCTGTTTTTT,CSDAGETSGSGELFF
TRBJ2-5,NA,TRBV7-2,few,TGTGCCAGCAGCTCCTGGCAGGGAATAGAGACCCAGTACTTC,CASSSWQGIETQYF
TRBJ2-6,NA,TRBV7-9,NA,TGTGCCAGCAGCTTAGCACCCTCTGGGGCCAACGTCCTGACTTTC,CASSLAPSGANVLTF
TRBJ1-1,NA,TRBV10-2,NA,TGCGCCAGCAGTGAAATTACGGGGGGCACTGAAGCTTTCTTT,CASSEITGGTEAFF